The 31 T cell receptor beta chains presented below share a single source sample, sequenced in a study of CD4+ T cells in melanoma. Profiled with immunoSEQ multiplex PCR; TCRdb holds only in-frame clones, not every one. The data hold roughly 120,000 clones, with roughly 90% observed a single time. The source material was peripheral blood. The receptor source for this set is a human donor with melanoma.

The chain has TRBV19 and TRBJ2-7; 8 positions agree with TRBD2. Trimming took 5 bases from V and 5 from J; bases not matched to a gene: 5. This CDR3 comprises 13 residues. The germline V gene encodes CDR1 LNHDA and CDR2 SQIVND (reference sequence). The CDR3 loop is CASSPRGGHEQYF. For the CDR3, the DNA is TGTGCCAGTAGTCCTCGGGGGGGGCACGAGCAGTACTTC.

The chain has TRBV7-2 and TRBJ1-1; D gene ambiguous. CDR3 length: 14 residues. V was trimmed by 5 bases and J by 1 base, leaving 11 bases between them. Germline-derived CDR1 and CDR2 are SGHTA and FQGNSA. The CDR3 sequence is CASSQQRWNTEAFF. DNA for the CDR3: TGTGCCAGCAGCCAACAGAGGTGGAACACTGAAGCTTTCTTT.

The chain uses TRBV7-2 and TRBJ2-2, with a weak D call TRBD2 (6 bases). Per the germline V gene, CDR1 is SGHTA and CDR2 is FQGNSA. CDR3 length equals 17 residues. V was trimmed by 5 bases and J by 4 bases, leaving 20 bases between them. The CDR3 DNA reads as TGTGCCAGCAGCCCATGGGGTGGTGGCGGGGCCACCGGGGAGCTGTTTTTT. Translating gives CASSPWGGGGATGELFF.

This clone turned up a few times. The CDR3 nucleotides read TGTGCCAGCAGCTTAGAGGGGGTTGGCTCACCCCTCCACTTT. Amino acids: CASSLEGVGSPLHF. The V gene is TRBV7-9, the J gene TRBJ1-6; a weak D match, TRBD1 (6 bases). The germline V gene has CDR1 SEHNR and CDR2 FQNEAQ (reference sequence). The CDR3 is made up of 14 amino acids. Trimming took off 1 base at V and 10 bases at J, with 11 bases between the two ends.

The chain employs TRBV9 and TRBJ2-7; 7 nucleotides agree with TRBD2. CDR1 is SGDLS, CDR2 YYNGEE, per germline. This CDR3 spans 15 amino acids. The J segment lost 7 bases and the V segment lost 0 bases, leaving 10 bases of the junction unmatched. The chain's CDR3 is CASSVGVGGKSEQYF. The CDR3 DNA reads TGTGCCAGCAGCGTAGGGGTGGGAGGGAAGTCGGAGCAGTACTTC.

The V gene is TRBV6-6, the J gene TRBJ2-6; D remains ambiguous. Trimming removed 7 bases at V and 0 bases at J, with 10 bases between. The CDR3 has 15 residues. Germline V lookup: CDR1 MNHNY, CDR2 SVGAGI (reference sequence). The DNA for the CDR3 is TGTGCCAGCACCATTTCATTCTCTGGGGCCAACGTCCTGACTTTC. Amino acids: CASTISFSGANVLTF.

CDR3 amino acids: CASSPMSSTDTQYF. The DNA of the CDR3 is TGTGCCAGTAGCCCGATGTCTAGCACAGATACGCAGTATTTT. The chain has TRBV19 and TRBJ2-3; unclear D gene. Germline V gene lookup returns CDR1 LNHDA and CDR2 SQIVND (reference sequence). The germline V and J ends were trimmed by 6 bases and 0 bases, with 10 bases remaining between them. The CDR3 runs to 14 residues.

V and J are TRBV5-1 and TRBJ1-1; no reliable D call. Trimming removed 6 bases from V and 0 bases from J, with 9 bases in between. CDR3 length: 13 amino acids. CDR1 is SGHRS, CDR2 YFSETQ, per germline. CDR3 coding DNA: TGCGCCAGCACCCGCCAGTTGAACACTGAAGCTTTCTTT. Protein sequence: CASTRQLNTEAFF. Using reference TRBV5-1 and TRBJ1-1 for the parts outside the CDR3, the full variable domain is KAGVTQTPRYLIKTRGQQVTLSCSPISGHRSVSWYQQTPGQGLQFLFEYFSETQRNKGNFPGRFSGRQFSNSRSEMNVSTLELGDSALYLCASTRQLNTEAFFGQGTRLTVV.

The chain carries TRBV30 and TRBJ1-1; TRBD1 is a possible D gene (5 bases). Germline lookup yields CDR1 GTSNPN and CDR2 SVGIG (reference sequence). V lost 2 bases to trimming and J lost 3 bases, with 19 bases between them. The CDR3 has 16 residues. The CDR3 region has the DNA TGTGCCTGGAGTCCTTTAAGGGGTTATGGGGACACTGAAGCTTTCTTT. This encodes CAWSPLRGYGDTEAFF.

The CDR3 here is CASSQGFKLGMDGYTF. Here the CDR3 DNA reads TGTGCCAGTAGTCAGGGGTTTAAACTCGGGATGGATGGCTACACCTTC. The chain joins TRBV19 to TRBJ1-2, with D perhaps matching TRBD1 (6 bases). The CDR3 sequence is 16 residues long. Germline values: CDR1 LNHDA, CDR2 SQIVND (reference sequence). V was clipped by 5 bases and J by 6 bases, with 22 bases between them.

V usage is TRBV29-1 and J usage is TRBJ1-2, with D uncertain. Trimming removed 3 bases at V and 5 bases at J, with 10 bases between. The CDR3 has 12 amino acids. CDR1 and CDR2 from the germline V gene are SQVTM and ANQGSEA. The CDR3: CSVDRTSYGYTF. CDR3 nucleotides: TGCAGCGTTGACCGGACCTCATATGGCTACACCTTC.

Only a few counts were recorded for this clone. The chain uses TRBV7-9 and TRBJ2-7; 10 bases map to TRBD1. This CDR3 has 13 amino acids. The germline V gene has CDR1 SEHNR and CDR2 FQNEAQ (reference sequence). The V gene end was trimmed by 7 bases and the J gene end by 6 bases; junction bases not matched to a gene: 6. The CDR3 loop is CASTLGTGVEQYF. The CDR3 DNA sequence: TGTGCCAGCACTCTCGGGACAGGGGTCGAGCAGTACTTC.

The sample holds one count of this clone. This chain connects TRBV4-2 to TRBJ1-2; tentative D call: TRBD1 (5 bases). Germline V gene sequence: CDR1 LGHNA, CDR2 YNFKEQ. Trimming removed 0 bases at V and 7 bases at J, with 21 bases between. This CDR3 is 17 amino acids long. The CDR3, as DNA: TGTGCCAGCAGCCAAGATTTAGACAGTTCAAGTTCTCGTGGCTACACCTTC. Translated: CASSQDLDSSSSRGYTF.

The gene calls are TRBV11-2 and TRBJ2-3; no clear D gene. V lost 1 base to trimming and J lost 5 bases, with 13 bases between them. The CDR3 contains 15 residues. The V gene's germline CDR1 is SGHAT and CDR2 FQNNGV. Here the CDR3 reads CASSLGLPFGDTQYF. The CDR3 DNA follows: TGTGCCAGCAGCTTAGGTTTACCCTTCGGAGATACGCAGTATTTT.

This chain uses TRBV19 with TRBJ2-7, with 13 bases fitting TRBD2. The V segment lost 6 bases and the J segment 3 bases; nucleotides outside the gene matches: 5. This CDR3 is built from 15 residues. Germline V CDR1 and CDR2: LNHDA, SQIVND (reference sequence). The CDR3 is CASSLRTSGSYEQYF. CDR3 nucleotides: TGTGCCAGTAGCCTAAGGACTAGCGGGAGCTACGAGCAGTACTTC.

The chain joins TRBV7-7 to TRBJ2-2; possible D gene TRBD2, 6 bases. This CDR3 has 15 amino acids. V was clipped by 5 bases and J by 4 bases, with 14 bases between them. Germline CDR1 reads SSHAT; CDR2 reads FNYEAQ (reference sequence). This CDR3 reads CASSAYSGPTGELFF. The CDR3 DNA reads TGTGCCAGCAGCGCTTACAGCGGGCCCACCGGGGAGCTGTTTTTT.

The chain carries TRBV29-1 and TRBJ2-7; tentative D call: TRBD1 (7 bases). Trimming removed 7 bases at V and 5 bases at J, with 24 bases between. The CDR3 loop spans 15 amino acids. Germline V gene sequence: CDR1 SQVTM, CDR2 ANQGSEA. CDR3 DNA: TGCAGCGCAATGCCGGCGGGACAGTCGACCCACGAGCAGTACTTC. Translating it yields CSAMPAGQSTHEQYF.

The genes are TRBV2 and TRBJ2-1, with a tentative D call TRBD1 (6 bases). This CDR3 region has 12 residues. V was cut by 4 bases and J by 7 bases, with 8 bases left in between. Germline values: CDR1 SNHLY, CDR2 FYNNEI. The CDR3 spells CASSVRGNEQFF. The DNA of the CDR3 is TGTGCCAGCAGTGTAAGGGGGAATGAGCAGTTCTTC.

The V gene is TRBV11-2, the J gene TRBJ1-6; D gene ambiguous. The germline gives CDR1 SGHAT, CDR2 FQNNGV. This CDR3 is 14 amino acids long. Trimming cost V 1 base and J 1 base, with 2 bases left between them. The CDR3 nucleotides read TGTGCCAGCAGCTTAGGGTCCTATAATTCACCCCTCCACTTT. Its protein is CASSLGSYNSPLHF.

This chain connects TRBV7-9 to TRBJ1-5; 7 bases line up with TRBD1. The CDR3 covers 17 residues. Germline trimming cut 3 bases from V and 4 bases from J; bases unmatched to any gene: 12. Germline loops: CDR1 SEHNR, CDR2 FQNEAQ (reference sequence). CDR3 DNA: TGTGCCAGCAGCTTCAGACTAAGACAGGGAGGAAATCAGCCCCAGCATTTT. Its translation: CASSFRLRQGGNQPQHF.

The chain carries TRBV5-1 and TRBJ1-2; maybe TRBD1 (6 bases). The ends were cut back, 4 bases at V and 1 base at J, with 8 bases in the middle. The CDR3 is 13 residues long. Per the germline V gene, CDR1 is SGHRS and CDR2 is YFSETQ. The CDR3 protein is CASSQQGNYGYTF. CDR3 coding DNA: TGCGCCAGCAGCCAACAGGGTAACTATGGCTACACCTTC.

This sequence joins TRBV2 and TRBJ2-1; maybe TRBD1 (5 bases). V shed 7 bases and J shed 2 bases, with 12 bases lying between them. The germline V gene has CDR1 SNHLY and CDR2 FYNNEI. The CDR3 sequence is 14 residues long. CDR3: CASTRQITYNEQFF. The CDR3 DNA follows: TGTGCCAGCACCCGACAGATAACCTACAATGAGCAGTTCTTC.

A remark on this clone: One end of the junction does not line up with germline, which may come from a read error. The rearrangement links TRBV11-1 to TRBJ2-1; a possible D gene is TRBD2 (5 bases). CDR1 is SGHAT and CDR2 is FQDESV in the germline V gene (reference sequence). CDR3 size: 11 residues. DNA for the CDR3: TGTGCCAGCAGCATAGCGAGAGAGCAGTTCTTC. It codes for CASSIAREQFF.

V and J are TRBV18 and TRBJ1-1; the D gene is possibly TRBD1 (5 bases). V shed 5 bases and J shed 7 bases, with 17 bases lying between them. Per germline, CDR1 KGHSH and CDR2 LQKENI. CDR3 length equals 14 residues. Here the CDR3 reads CASSKDGGDSEAFF. The CDR3 bases are TGTGCCAGCTCAAAGGACGGGGGGGATAGTGAAGCTTTCTTT. The whole variable domain, remainder taken from reference TRBV18 and TRBJ1-1, is NAGVMQNPRHLVRRRGQEARLRCSPMKGHSHVYWYRQLPEEGLKFMVYLQKENIIDESGMPKERFSAEFPKEGPSILRIQQVVRGDSAAYFCASSKDGGDSEAFFGQGTRLTVV.

This chain joins TRBV29-1 and TRBJ2-6; D not certain. The CDR3 spans 12 residues. Trimming shortened V by 5 bases and J by 0 bases, and 2 bases separated the two germline ends. Germline CDR1 and CDR2: SQVTM and ANQGSEA. Written as DNA, the CDR3 is TGCAGCGTTCACTCTGGGGCCAACGTCCTGACTTTC. Amino acid sequence: CSVHSGANVLTF.

The V call is TRBV7-2, the J call TRBJ2-7, with 8 nucleotides matching TRBD1. Germline CDR1 SGHTA, CDR2 FQGNSA. V trimming: 4 bases; J trimming: 5 bases; junction bases outside the gene matches: 13. The CDR3 loop spans 16 amino acids. The CDR3 bases are TGTGCCAGCAGCTCACAGGGGGATCTAGGGGTCGACGAGCAGTACTTC. Protein: CASSSQGDLGVDEQYF.

This clone was counted once. The rearrangement links TRBV4-3 to TRBJ2-7; 8 nucleotides agree with TRBD1. V trimming: 4 bases; J trimming: 3 bases; junction bases outside the gene matches: 8. This CDR3 is built from 15 residues. Germline CDR1 and CDR2: LGHNA and YSLEER. In nucleotides, the CDR3 is TGCGCCAGCAGCCTCCGAAAGGGGACAGGCTACGAGCAGTACTTC. This translates into CASSLRKGTGYEQYF.

This clone was detected only once. The chain combines TRBV5-1 with TRBJ2-7; 7 nucleotides align to TRBD2. The ends lost 0 bases at V and 3 bases at J; junction bases unmatched: 15. The CDR3 is 18 residues long. Germline CDR1 is SGHRS and CDR2 is YFSETQ. CDR3 bases: TGCGCCAGCAGCTTGGCGAAGGGACTAAAAATCGACTTCTACGAGCAGTACTTC. It yields the protein CASSLAKGLKIDFYEQYF.

The chain employs TRBV10-3 and TRBJ1-1; 7 bases fit TRBD1. V gave up 4 bases and J gave up 5 bases; unmatched junction bases: 4. The CDR3 runs to 13 residues. Germline CDR1 is ENHRY and CDR2 is SYGVKD. The CDR3 loop is CAISVAGGTEAFF. In nucleotides, the CDR3 is TGTGCCATCAGTGTGGCAGGGGGTACTGAAGCTTTCTTT.

The chain combines TRBV10-3 with TRBJ2-7; 8 nucleotides agree with TRBD2. Trimming at V came to 0 bases and at J to 4 bases, leaving 5 bases not matched to a gene. Germline values: CDR1 ENHRY, CDR2 SYGVKD. The CDR3 extends over 15 amino acids. The DNA of the CDR3 is TGTGCCATCAGTGAGTCTTCACTAGCGGTGTACGAGCAGTACTTC. It is translated as CAISESSLAVYEQYF.

V and J are TRBV14 and TRBJ1-3; D is unclear. The ends were cut back, 4 bases at V and 0 bases at J, with 7 bases in the middle. Per germline, CDR1 SGHDN and CDR2 FVKESK. This CDR3 contains 14 residues. This chain's CDR3 is CASSPTYSGNTIYF. In nucleotides, the CDR3 is TGTGCCAGCAGCCCCACATACTCTGGAAACACCATATATTTT.